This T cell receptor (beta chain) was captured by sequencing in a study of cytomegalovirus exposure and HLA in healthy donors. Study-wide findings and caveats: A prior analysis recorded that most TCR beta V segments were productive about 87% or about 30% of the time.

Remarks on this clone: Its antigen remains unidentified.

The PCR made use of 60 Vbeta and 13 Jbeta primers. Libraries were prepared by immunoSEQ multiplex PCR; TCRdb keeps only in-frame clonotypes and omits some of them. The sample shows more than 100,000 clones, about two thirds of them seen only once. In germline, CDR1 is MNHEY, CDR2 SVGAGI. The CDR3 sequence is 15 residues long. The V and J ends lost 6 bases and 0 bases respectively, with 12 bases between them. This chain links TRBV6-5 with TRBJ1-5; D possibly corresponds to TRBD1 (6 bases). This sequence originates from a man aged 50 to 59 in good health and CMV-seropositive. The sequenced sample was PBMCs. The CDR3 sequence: CASSLGQSSNQPQHF. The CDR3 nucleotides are TGTGCCAGCAGCCTCGGACAGAGTAGCAATCAGCCCCAGCATTTT.